This T cell receptor (beta chain) was recorded in a study of blood T cell repertoires in COVID-19. Study context: Donors in the United States, Italy and Spain gave samples during acute or convalescent COVID-19. Nucleic acid was either cDNA or gDNA, and it came from T cells, B-cell-depleted T cells, or PBMCs.

Germline V gene lookup returns CDR1 SNHLY and CDR2 FYNNEI. V gave up 1 base and J gave up 3 bases, with 13 bases separating them. This CDR3 region has 15 residues. Authors' data handling: From reference gene primer amplification, estimates of nucleated cell counts were derived. Method: immunoSEQ multiplex PCR; TCRdb's copy keeps in-frame clones and lacks some. V, J and clone size were drawn from that table, and D and trimming were deduced from the DNA. Here the sample spans about 110,000 clones, around 85% being singletons. This chain links TRBV2 with TRBJ2-7, with a weak D call TRBD2 (6 bases). The sequence was collected from a man between 50 and 59 years old with acute or convalescent COVID-19. The sequenced sample was peripheral blood. CDR3 sequence (DNA): TGTGCCAGCAGTGAAGGAGGAGGGCCTAACTACGAGCAGTACTTC. It encodes CASSEGGGPNYEQYF.